The 19 T cell receptor beta chains below were found in one sample sequenced in a study of shared clonotypes between healthy human individuals. As defined, naive CD8 cells were CD45RO-negative and positively selected for CCR7, with terminally differentiated effector memory CD45RA+ cells excluded. Sequenced by immunoSEQ multiplex PCR; TCRdb stores in-frame clones only, minus some. Found here are approximately 2,200,000 clones, under 95% of them singletons; the top ten hold 1.7%. The sequencing sample was made of naive CD8+ T cells from PBMCs. These receptors came from a man aged 18 to 29 in good health. Some clones in this sample may be carry-over from other donors' samples.

Turning to this clone: Other nucleotide sequences in the sample specify the same CDR3. The chain couples TRBV19 to TRBJ2-1; D uncertain. Per the germline V gene, CDR1 is LNHDA and CDR2 is SQIVND (reference sequence). Trimming took off 3 bases at V and 6 bases at J, with 6 bases between the two ends. The CDR3 runs to 12 residues. The CDR3 is CASSISSNEQFF. The CDR3 DNA is TGTGCCAGTAGTATCTCATCCAATGAGCAGTTCTTC.

This clone was observed once. This sequence joins TRBV5-1 and TRBJ2-7; D not resolved. The germline gives CDR1 SGHRS, CDR2 YFSETQ. The CDR3 contains 14 residues. The ends were cut back, 0 bases at V and 3 bases at J, with 10 bases in the middle. The CDR3 bases are TGCGCCAGCAGCTTGGAAGCCAGAGACTACGAGCAGTACTTC. Amino acids: CASSLEARDYEQYF.

The V and J genes are TRBV10-3 and TRBJ2-1, with 7 bases matching TRBD1. The CDR3 has 16 amino acids. Trimming cost V 10 bases and J 3 bases; bases outside gene matches: 15. Germline V CDR1 and CDR2: ENHRY, SYGVKD. CDR3 DNA: TGTGCCACCTGTACTTCAGACAGGGCCGGCTACAATGAGCAGTTCTTC. It encodes CATCTSDRAGYNEQFF.

The genes are TRBV28 and TRBJ2-5; the match to TRBD2 covers 9 bases. Trimming at V came to 7 bases and at J to 5 bases, leaving 8 bases not matched to a gene. Germline V CDR1 and CDR2: MDHEN, SYDVKM. CDR3 length equals 14 residues. CDR3 nucleotides: TGTGCCAGCACCGCCGGGACTAGCTATGAGACCCAGTACTTC. It yields the protein CASTAGTSYETQYF.

The V and J genes are TRBV5-1 and TRBJ2-7, with a possible D match to TRBD2 (5 bases). Trimming cost V 4 bases and J 6 bases, with 14 bases left between them. The CDR3 runs 13 residues. Germline V gives CDR1 SGHRS, CDR2 YFSETQ. The CDR3 DNA reads as TGCGCCAGCAGCCCGGGATTTAAAGCCGAGCAGTACTTC. Residues: CASSPGFKAEQYF.

This clone was observed a few times. The CDR3 DNA is TGCAGCGTAAATATAGGGGGTTGGACTGAAGCTTTCTTT. Protein: CSVNIGGWTEAFF. The chain has TRBV29-1 and TRBJ1-1, with D possibly matching TRBD1 (6 bases). Per the germline V gene, CDR1 is SQVTM and CDR2 is ANQGSEA. The CDR3 is made up of 13 amino acids. The ends were cut back, 6 bases at V and 5 bases at J, with 16 bases in the middle. The complete variable domain, with remaining parts taken from reference TRBV29-1 and TRBJ1-1, reads SAVISQKPSRDICQRGTSLTIQCQVDSQVTMMFWYRQQPGQSLTLIATANQGSEATYESGFVIDKFPISRPNLTFSTLTVSNMSPEDSSIYLCSVNIGGWTEAFFGQGTRLTVV.

This chain joins TRBV6-1 and TRBJ1-5, with no clear D. Trimming shortened V by 10 bases and J by 0 bases, and 13 bases separated the two germline ends. The CDR3 totals 14 residues. Germline V CDR1 and CDR2: MNHNS, SASEGT. The DNA of the CDR3 is TGTGCCATCGCACAGTCGGGTAGCAATCAGCCCCAGCATTTT. Protein: CAIAQSGSNQPQHF.

This clone was seen a single time. V and J are TRBV6-5 and TRBJ2-2; D gene ambiguous. Trimming pared 2 bases from V and 6 bases from J, leaving 10 bases between. This CDR3 has 14 amino acids. Germline lookup yields CDR1 MNHEY and CDR2 SVGAGI. The CDR3, as DNA: TGTGCCAGCAGTTACCCCTCTCTCTCCGGGGAGCTGTTTTTT. Its protein product is CASSYPSLSGELFF.

CDR3 in amino acids: CASLDGWGNEQYF. CDR3 DNA sequence: TGTGCCAGTCTGGATGGGTGGGGGAACGAGCAGTACTTC. The rearrangement uses TRBV6-6 and TRBJ2-7, with D perhaps being TRBD1 or TRBD2 (5 bases each). The germline V gene encodes CDR1 MNHNY and CDR2 SVGAGI (reference sequence). V was clipped by 9 bases and J by 5 bases, with 17 bases between them. The CDR3 runs 13 residues.

The chain joins TRBV11-2 to TRBJ2-2; the match to TRBD2 covers 11 bases. Germline loops: CDR1 SGHAT, CDR2 FQNNGV. The CDR3 runs 16 residues. Trimming at V came to 4 bases and at J to 7 bases, leaving 8 bases not matched to a gene. The CDR3 here is CASSSRVAGGSGELFF. CDR3 sequence (DNA): TGTGCCAGCAGCTCCCGGGTAGCGGGAGGGAGCGGGGAGCTGTTTTTT.

The rearrangement links TRBV5-1 to TRBJ1-2, with D unresolved. The V gene lost 4 bases and the J gene lost 8 bases, with 27 bases spanning the gap. The CDR3 length is 17 residues. Germline assignment: CDR1 SGHRS and CDR2 YFSETQ. This CDR3 is CASSERETTPRSKGYTF. DNA of the CDR3: TGCGCCAGCAGCGAAAGGGAGACCACCCCACGGTCGAAGGGCTACACCTTC.

The chain links TRBV13 to TRBJ1-2; TRBD1 is a possible D gene (5 bases). Trimming pared 4 bases from V and 8 bases from J, leaving 20 bases between. The CDR3 has 15 residues. Germline loops: CDR1 PRHDT, CDR2 FYEKMQ (reference sequence). CDR3 DNA sequence: TGTGCCAGCAGCTCGTCGACGGGGCCCGGGGCGGGCTACACCTTC. This codes for CASSSSTGPGAGYTF.

The CDR3 sequence: CASSLIGQGGYEQYF. DNA of the CDR3: TGTGCCAGCAGCTTAATAGGGCAGGGGGGCTACGAGCAGTACTTC. J is TRBJ2-7 and V is TRBV7-7, with a tentative D call TRBD1 (7 bases). V dropped 2 bases and J dropped 3 bases, with 14 bases sitting between them. The CDR3 covers 15 residues. Germline assignment: CDR1 SSHAT and CDR2 FNYEAQ (reference sequence).

This rearrangement joins TRBV19 to TRBJ2-2, with D tentatively TRBD2 (5 bases). The V gene lost 5 bases and the J gene lost 5 bases, with 12 bases spanning the gap. The germline V gene has CDR1 LNHDA and CDR2 SQIVND (reference sequence). The CDR3 is 14 amino acids. The CDR3 is CASSPYGGTGELFF. CDR3 coding DNA: TGTGCCAGTAGTCCCTATGGAGGAACCGGGGAGCTGTTTTTT.

The rearrangement uses TRBV11-2 and TRBJ1-1; a weak D match, TRBD1 (5 bases). Trimming removed 1 base at V and 5 bases at J, with 14 bases between. The germline CDR1 and CDR2 sequences are SGHAT and FQNNGV. The CDR3 totals 15 residues. CDR3 loop: CASSLGRVLGTEAFF. CDR3 nucleotide sequence: TGTGCCAGCAGCTTAGGCAGGGTCCTGGGAACTGAAGCTTTCTTT. The full variable domain, rest sourced from reference TRBV11-2 and TRBJ1-1, is EAGVAQSPRYKIIEKRQSVAFWCNPISGHATLYWYQQILGQGPKLLIQFQNNGVVDDSQLPKDRFSAERLKGVDSTLKIQPAKLEDSAVYLCASSLGRVLGTEAFFGQGTRLTVV.

This chain links TRBV4-1 with TRBJ1-3; D gene unclear. Germline assignment: CDR1 MGHRA and CDR2 YSYEKL. The CDR3 is 15 amino acids. V gave up 2 bases and J gave up 0 bases, with 8 bases separating them. CDR3 residues: CASSQSQNSGNTIYF. The CDR3 DNA follows: TGCGCCAGCAGCCAATCACAGAACTCTGGAAACACCATATATTTT.

This chain links TRBV4-1 with TRBJ1-2; possibly TRBD1 for D (6 bases). The V and J ends lost 4 bases and 4 bases respectively, with 19 bases between them. CDR1 MGHRA and CDR2 YSYEKL come from the germline V gene. There are 16 residues in the CDR3. The CDR3 nucleotides read TGCGCCAGCAGCCCCACATCGGGGGGGCGCTTCTATGGCTACACCTTC. This gives the protein CASSPTSGGRFYGYTF.

The chain is built from TRBV5-6 and TRBJ1-5, with a possible D match to TRBD1 (5 bases). The CDR3 spans 14 residues. Germline CDR1 is SGHDT and CDR2 is YYEEEE. Trimming shortened V by 3 bases and J by 3 bases, and 10 bases separated the two germline ends. The CDR3 DNA reads as TGTGCCAGCAGCTCTACGGACAACAATCAGCCCCAGCATTTT. It yields the protein CASSSTDNNQPQHF.

The chain couples TRBV27 to TRBJ2-3; 10 bases agree with TRBD1. J gave up 4 bases and V 10 bases, and 11 bases lay outside the gene matches. This CDR3 region has 15 residues. Germline CDR1 reads MNHEY; CDR2 reads SMNVEV (reference sequence). CDR3 nucleotide sequence: TGTGCCACCAGCACGGGGACAGGGGACGCAGATACGCAGTATTTT. Translation gives CATSTGTGDADTQYF.